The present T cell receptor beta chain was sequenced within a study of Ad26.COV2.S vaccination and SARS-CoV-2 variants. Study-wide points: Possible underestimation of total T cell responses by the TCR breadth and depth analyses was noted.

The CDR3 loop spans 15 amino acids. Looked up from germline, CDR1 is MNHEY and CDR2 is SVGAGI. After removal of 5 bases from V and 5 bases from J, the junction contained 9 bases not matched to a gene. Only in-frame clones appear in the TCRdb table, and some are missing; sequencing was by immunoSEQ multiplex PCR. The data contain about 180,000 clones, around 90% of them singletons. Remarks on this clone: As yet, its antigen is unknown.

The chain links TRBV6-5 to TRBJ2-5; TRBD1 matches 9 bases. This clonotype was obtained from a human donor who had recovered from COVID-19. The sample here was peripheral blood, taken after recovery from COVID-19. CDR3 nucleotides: TGTGCCAGCAGTAGAGCACAGGGGGCAAAGGAGACCCAGTACTTC. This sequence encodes CASSRAQGAKETQYF.